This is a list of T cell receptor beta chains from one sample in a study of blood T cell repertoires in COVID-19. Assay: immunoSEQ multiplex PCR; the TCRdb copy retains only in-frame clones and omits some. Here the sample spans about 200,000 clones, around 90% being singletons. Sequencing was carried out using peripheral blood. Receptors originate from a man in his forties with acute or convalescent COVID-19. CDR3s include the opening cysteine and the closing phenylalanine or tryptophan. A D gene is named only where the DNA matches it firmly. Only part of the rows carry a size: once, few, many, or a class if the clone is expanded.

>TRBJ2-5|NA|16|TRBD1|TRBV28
CASSPLGQGGLETQYF
TGTGCCAGCAGTCCCCTGGGACAGGGGGGTTTGGAGACCCAGTACTTC
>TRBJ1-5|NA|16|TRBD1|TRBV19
CACSDRGLGSNQPQHF
TGTGCCTGTTCGGACAGGGGATTAGGGAGCAATCAGCCCCAGCATTTT
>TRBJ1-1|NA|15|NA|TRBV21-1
CASSPWTETNTEAFF
TGTGCCAGCAGCCCCTGGACAGAAACTAACACTGAAGCTTTCTTT
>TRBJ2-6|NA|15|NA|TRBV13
CASSLGRSGANVLTF
TGTGCCAGCAGCTTAGGCCGCTCTGGGGCCAACGTCCTGACTTTC
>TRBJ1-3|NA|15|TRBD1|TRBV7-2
CASSSPDRARNTIYF
TGTGCCAGCAGCTCCCCGGACAGGGCTAGAAACACCATATATTTT
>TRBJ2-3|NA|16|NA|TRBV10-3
CAISESRDRVTDTQYF
TGTGCCATCAGTGAGTCACGAGACAGAGTCACAGATACGCAGTATTTT
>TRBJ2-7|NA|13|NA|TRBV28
CASREAGLYEQYF
TGTGCCAGCAGAGAAGCGGGCCTCTACGAGCAGTACTTC
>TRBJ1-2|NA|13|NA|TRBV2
CASSEGRDVLYTF
TGTGCCAGCAGTGAAGGGCGGGACGTCCTCTACACCTTC
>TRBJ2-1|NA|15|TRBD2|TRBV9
CASSTAGSSYNEQFF
TGTGCCAGCAGTACAGCGGGGAGCTCCTACAATGAGCAGTTCTTC
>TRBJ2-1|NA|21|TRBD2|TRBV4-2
CASSQAGSGLAGGPRHNEQFF
TGTGCCAGCAGCCAGGCCGGCTCCGGACTAGCGGGGGGGCCTCGACACAATGAGCAGTTCTTC
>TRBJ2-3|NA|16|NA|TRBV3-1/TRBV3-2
CASSQGTGVSTDTQYF
TGTGCCAGCAGCCAAGGAACCGGGGTTAGCACAGATACGCAGTATTTT
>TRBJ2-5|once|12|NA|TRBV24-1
CATSEGAETQYF
TGTGCCACCAGTGAAGGGGCGGAGACCCAGTACTTC
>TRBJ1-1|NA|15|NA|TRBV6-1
CASSDPVRGGAEAFF
TGTGCCAGCAGTGATCCCGTTCGCGGTGGTGCTGAAGCTTTCTTT
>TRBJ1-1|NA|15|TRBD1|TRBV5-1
CASSRSGQGNTEAFF
TGCGCCAGCAGCCGATCGGGACAGGGAAACACTGAAGCTTTCTTT
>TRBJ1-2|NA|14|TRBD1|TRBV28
CASTRQGAWNGYTF
TGTGCCAGCACTAGACAGGGGGCATGGAATGGCTACACCTTC
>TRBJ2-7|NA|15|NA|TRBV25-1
CASSGGRGSRYEQYF
TGTGCCAGCAGTGGAGGGAGGGGGTCCCGCTACGAGCAGTACTTC
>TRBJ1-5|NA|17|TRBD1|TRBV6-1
CASSGGWTGTSNQPQHF
TGTGCCAGCAGTGGGGGATGGACAGGGACTAGCAATCAGCCCCAGCATTTT
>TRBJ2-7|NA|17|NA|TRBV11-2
CASSLVPQGGYRYEQYF
TGTGCCAGCAGCTTAGTACCGCAGGGAGGTTACCGGTACGAGCAGTACTTC
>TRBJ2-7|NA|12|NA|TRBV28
CASSFAGYEQYF
TGTGCCAGCAGTTTTGCGGGGTACGAGCAGTACTTC
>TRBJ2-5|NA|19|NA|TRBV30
CAWAGQPIQNGRRQETQYF
TGTGCCTGGGCGGGACAGCCAATCCAGAATGGTCGACGCCAAGAGACCCAGTACTTC